This TCR beta chain was profiled in a study of blood T cell repertoires in COVID-19. Looking at the study overall: Acute and convalescent COVID-19 specimens originated in the United States, Italy and Spain. In each case, the material was cDNA or gDNA derived from T cells, B-cell-depleted T cells, or PBMCs.

Per germline, CDR1 SGHNT and CDR2 YENEEA. Deletions cut 5 bases from V and 8 bases from J, with 9 bases between. This CDR3 is built from 11 residues. The Seattle patients, enrolled during active infection, were followed longitudinally. In the original workflow: Reference gene primers were amplified, and this amplification served to estimate nucleated cell counts. The table came from immunoSEQ multiplex PCR; TCRdb's copy has only in-frame clones and leaves some out. The V and J calls and clone size come from that table; D and trimming were worked out from the DNA. The repertoire has roughly 500,000 clones, about 91% of them found once; the top ten carry approximately 0.9%.

V gene TRBV11-3 combines with J gene TRBJ1-1; D gene unclear. The clonotype originates from a man aged 18 to 35 with COVID-19, enrolled during active disease. What was sequenced was peripheral blood. Written as DNA, the CDR3 is TGTGCCAGCAGCCCACGGGTAGAAGCTTTCTTT. Residues: CASSPRVEAFF.